One and the same sample provided the 9 T cell receptor beta chains below, sequenced in a study of circulating tumor DNA in untreated peripheral T-cell lymphoma. TCRdb's copy holds only in-frame clones and misses some; the assay was immunoSEQ multiplex PCR. The sample comprises about 2,700 clones, 60% to 65% of which are singletons, and around 8% rests with the top ten. Sequences were obtained from tumor tissue. The receptors originated from a human donor with peripheral T-cell lymphoma.

In its sample, this clone was seen once. The J gene is TRBJ1-5, the V gene TRBV18; a possible D gene is TRBD1 (6 bases). Trimming stripped 3 bases from V and 0 bases from J, with 12 bases between. The CDR3 is 16 amino acids. CDR1 and CDR2 (germline): KGHSH, LQKENI. The CDR3 DNA is TGTGCCAGCTCACCGGACAGTATCTATAGCAATCAGCCCCAGCATTTT. Amino acid sequence: CASSPDSIYSNQPQHF.

The genes are TRBV5-1 and TRBJ2-5; 15 bases align to TRBD2. The V and J ends lost 4 bases and 5 bases, in that order; junction bases with no gene match: 6. Germline CDR1 and CDR2: SGHRS and YFSETQ. The CDR3 is 16 residues long. The CDR3 spells CASSLGLAGGRETQYF. The CDR3 DNA is TGCGCCAGCAGCCTGGGACTAGCGGGGGGAAGGGAGACCCAGTACTTC.

By frequency in the sample, this clone is medium-sized. The rearrangement links TRBV19 to TRBJ1-1; weak D call: TRBD1 (5 bases). Germline CDR1 reads LNHDA; CDR2 reads SQIVND (reference sequence). V dropped 1 base and J dropped 0 bases, with 12 bases sitting between them. The CDR3 extends over 16 amino acids. In nucleotides, the CDR3 is TGTGCCAGTAGTATAGGGTCAGGGATAATGAACACTGAAGCTTTCTTT. This gives the protein CASSIGSGIMNTEAFF.

The rearrangement links TRBV12-5 to TRBJ1-2; 8 bases are shared with TRBD1. Germline V lookup: CDR1 LGHNT, CDR2 FRNRAP. The CDR3 is made up of 11 amino acids. CDR3 sequence reads: CASGQGSGYTF. The CDR3, as DNA: TGTGCCAGCGGACAGGGTAGTGGCTACACCTTC.

This clone has just a few counts. CDR3 in amino acids: CASTLTGMGYGYTF. The CDR3 nucleotides read TGTGCCAGTACCCTGACAGGGATGGGGTATGGCTACACCTTC. This sequence joins TRBV19 and TRBJ1-2; 7 bases align to TRBD1. The CDR3 has 14 residues. CDR1 is LNHDA and CDR2 is SQIVND in the germline V gene (reference sequence). The trim removed 7 bases at V and 5 bases at J, leaving 10 bases unmatched.

J is TRBJ2-5 and V is TRBV30; possibly TRBD1 or TRBD2 for D (5 bases each). This CDR3 is built from 14 residues. Trimming pared 3 bases from V and 5 bases from J, leaving 16 bases between. CDR1 GTSNPN and CDR2 SVGIG come from the germline V gene (reference sequence). In DNA, the CDR3 is TGTGCCTGGAGCCCGTCCCGGGGCACGGAGACCCAGTACTTC. Translating it yields CAWSPSRGTETQYF.

The chain couples TRBV25-1 to TRBJ1-1; the D is unclear. The V gene's germline CDR1 is MGHDK and CDR2 SYGVNS. This CDR3 is built from 13 residues. The V end lost 6 bases, the J end lost 0 bases, and 8 bases lay between the germline ends. The CDR3, as DNA: TGTGCCAGCAGATTTGGCCTGAACACTGAAGCTTTCTTT. This encodes CASRFGLNTEAFF. Supplemented by reference TRBV25-1 and TRBJ1-1, the full variable domain reads EADIYQTPRYLVIGTGKKITLECSQTMGHDKMYWYQQDPGMELHLIHYSYGVNSTEKGDLSSESTVSRIRTEHFPLTLESARPSHTSQYLCASRFGLNTEAFFGQGTRLTVV.

In its sample, this clone was seen a few times. Distinct nucleotide sequences in the sample also encode this CDR3. The V and J genes are TRBV18 and TRBJ2-7; 10 bases line up with TRBD1. The CDR3 extends over 15 amino acids. Germline V gives CDR1 KGHSH, CDR2 LQKENI. The V gene end was trimmed by 2 bases and the J gene end by 4 bases; junction bases not matched to a gene: 5. The CDR3: CASSPATGGGYEQYF. CDR3 nucleotides: TGTGCCAGCTCACCAGCGACAGGGGGCGGGTACGAGCAGTACTTC.

This chain joins TRBV29-1 and TRBJ2-5; D is undetermined. Trimming pared 2 bases from V and 4 bases from J, leaving 14 bases between. Germline CDR1 and CDR2: SQVTM and ANQGSEA. This CDR3 spans 14 amino acids. The CDR3 bases are TGCAGCGTTGAATGGGTGATGTGGCGAGAGACCCAGTACTTC. Translated: CSVEWVMWRETQYF.